This T cell receptor beta chain is drawn from a study of radiotherapy plus CTLA-4 blockade in lung cancer. Produced via immunoSEQ multiplex PCR; TCRdb's table is partial and in-frame only. The sample records roughly 32,000 clones, 75% to 90% being singletons. This clonotype was obtained from a human donor with non-small cell lung cancer that progressed on radiotherapy plus ipilimumab. Sequencing used peripheral blood, obtained from a patient treated with radiotherapy plus ipilimumab.

Written as DNA, the CDR3 is TGTGCCAGCAGCGATCAGGGGGACACAGATACGCAGTATTTT. This encodes CASSDQGDTDTQYF. The chain carries TRBV25-1 and TRBJ2-3; 7 bases line up with TRBD1. Unmatched junction bases numbered 5, after V lost 6 bases and J lost 2 bases. CDR1 and CDR2 from the germline V gene are MGHDK and SYGVNS. There are 14 residues in the CDR3.